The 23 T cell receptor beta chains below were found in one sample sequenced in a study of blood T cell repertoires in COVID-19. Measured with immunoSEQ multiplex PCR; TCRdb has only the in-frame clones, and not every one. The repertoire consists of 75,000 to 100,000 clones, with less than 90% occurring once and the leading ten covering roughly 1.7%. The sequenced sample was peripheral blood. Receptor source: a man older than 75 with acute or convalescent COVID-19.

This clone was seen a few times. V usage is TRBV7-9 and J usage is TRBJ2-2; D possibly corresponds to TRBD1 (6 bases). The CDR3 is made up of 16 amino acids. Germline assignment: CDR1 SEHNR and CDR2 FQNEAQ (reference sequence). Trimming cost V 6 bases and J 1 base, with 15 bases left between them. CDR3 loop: CASRANRALNTGELFF. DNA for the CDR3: TGTGCCAGCAGGGCTAACAGGGCCTTGAACACCGGGGAGCTGTTTTTT.

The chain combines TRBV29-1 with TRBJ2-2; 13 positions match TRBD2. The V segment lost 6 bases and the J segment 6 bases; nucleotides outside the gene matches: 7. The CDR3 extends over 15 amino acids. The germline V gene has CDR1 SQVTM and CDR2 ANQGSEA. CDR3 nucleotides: TGCAGCGTCGTAGGACTAGCGGGAGCGTCCGGGGAGCTGTTTTTT. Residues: CSVVGLAGASGELFF.

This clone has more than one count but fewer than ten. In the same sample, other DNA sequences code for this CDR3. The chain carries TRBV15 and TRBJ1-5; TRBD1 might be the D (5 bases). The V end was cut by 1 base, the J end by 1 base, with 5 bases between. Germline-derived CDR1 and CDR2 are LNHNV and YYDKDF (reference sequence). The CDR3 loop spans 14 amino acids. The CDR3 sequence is CATSRGQSNQPQHF. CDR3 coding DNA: TGTGCCACCAGCAGAGGACAGAGCAATCAGCCCCAGCATTTT.

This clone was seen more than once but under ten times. CDR3 nucleotides: TGTGCCAGCAGCTTAAGGGAGGGGCTAGCGGGAGGGACGTCCTACAATGAGCAGTTCTTC. It encodes CASSLREGLAGGTSYNEQFF. The gene calls are TRBV7-3 and TRBJ2-1; 12 nucleotides align to TRBD2. The CDR3 has 20 residues. Looked up from germline, CDR1 is SGHTA and CDR2 is FQGTGA. The ends lost 1 base at V and 1 base at J; junction bases unmatched: 11.

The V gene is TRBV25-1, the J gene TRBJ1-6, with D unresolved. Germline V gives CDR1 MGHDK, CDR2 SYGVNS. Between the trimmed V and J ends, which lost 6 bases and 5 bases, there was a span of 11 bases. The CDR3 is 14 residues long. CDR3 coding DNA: TGTGCCAGCAGGGCGGGAGCGGATAATTCACCCCTCCACTTT. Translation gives CASRAGADNSPLHF.

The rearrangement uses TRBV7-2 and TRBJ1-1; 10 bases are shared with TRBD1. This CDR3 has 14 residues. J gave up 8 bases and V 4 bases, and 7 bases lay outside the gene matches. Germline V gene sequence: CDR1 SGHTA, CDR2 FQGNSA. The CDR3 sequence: CASSSGQGRYEAFF. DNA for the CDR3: TGTGCCAGCAGCTCGGGACAGGGGAGGTACGAAGCTTTCTTT.

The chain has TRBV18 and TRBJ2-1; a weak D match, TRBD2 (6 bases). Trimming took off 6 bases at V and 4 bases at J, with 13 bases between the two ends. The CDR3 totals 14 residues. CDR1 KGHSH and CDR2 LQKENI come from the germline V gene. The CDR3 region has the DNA TGTGCCAGCTCCATTAGCGGAGGGTACAATGAGCAGTTCTTC. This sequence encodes CASSISGGYNEQFF.

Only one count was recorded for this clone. CDR3 nucleotides: TGTGCCACCAGTATCGTAGCGGGGTCCACAGATACGCAGTATTTT. This gives the protein CATSIVAGSTDTQYF. This chain joins TRBV24-1 and TRBJ2-3; 8 bases align to TRBD2. This CDR3 has 15 amino acids. Germline CDR1 and CDR2: KGHDR and SFDVKD. V trimming: 6 bases; J trimming: 2 bases; junction bases outside the gene matches: 6.

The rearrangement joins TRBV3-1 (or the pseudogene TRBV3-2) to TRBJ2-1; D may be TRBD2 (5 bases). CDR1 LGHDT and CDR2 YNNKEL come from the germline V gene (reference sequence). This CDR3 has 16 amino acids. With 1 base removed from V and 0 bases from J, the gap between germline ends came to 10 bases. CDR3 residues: CASSQGGAHSYNEQFF. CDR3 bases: TGTGCCAGCAGCCAAGGGGGAGCGCACTCCTACAATGAGCAGTTCTTC.

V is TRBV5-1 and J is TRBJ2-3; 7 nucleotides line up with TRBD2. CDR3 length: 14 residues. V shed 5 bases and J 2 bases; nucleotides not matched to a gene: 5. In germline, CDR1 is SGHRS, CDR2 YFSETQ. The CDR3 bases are TGCGCCAGCAGGGTGAGCGGGAACACAGATACGCAGTATTTT. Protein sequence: CASRVSGNTDTQYF.

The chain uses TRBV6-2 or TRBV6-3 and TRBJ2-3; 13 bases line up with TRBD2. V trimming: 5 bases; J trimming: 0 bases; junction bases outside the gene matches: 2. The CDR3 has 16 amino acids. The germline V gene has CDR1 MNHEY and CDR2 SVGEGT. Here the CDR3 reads CASSTGLAGSTDTQYF. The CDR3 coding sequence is TGTGCCAGCAGTACGGGACTAGCGGGGAGCACAGATACGCAGTATTTT.

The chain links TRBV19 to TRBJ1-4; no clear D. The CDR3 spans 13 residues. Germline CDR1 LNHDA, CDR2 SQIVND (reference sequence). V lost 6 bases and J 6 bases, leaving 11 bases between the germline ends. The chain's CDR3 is CASSPNPYEKLFF. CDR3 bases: TGTGCCAGTAGCCCTAACCCATATGAAAAACTGTTTTTT.

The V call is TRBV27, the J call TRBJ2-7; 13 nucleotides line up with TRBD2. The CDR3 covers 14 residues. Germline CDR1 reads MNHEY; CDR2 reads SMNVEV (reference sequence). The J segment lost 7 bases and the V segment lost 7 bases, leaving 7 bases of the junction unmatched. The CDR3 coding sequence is TGTGCCAGCATTCAACTAGCGGGAGGGAAGGAGCAGTACTTC. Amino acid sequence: CASIQLAGGKEQYF.

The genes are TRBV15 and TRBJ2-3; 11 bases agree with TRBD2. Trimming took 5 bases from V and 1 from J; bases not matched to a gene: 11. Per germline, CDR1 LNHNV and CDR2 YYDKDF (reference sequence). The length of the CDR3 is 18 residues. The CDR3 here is CATSGNLPGLAGTDTQYF. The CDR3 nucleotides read TGTGCCACCAGCGGAAATCTACCGGGACTAGCGGGCACAGATACGCAGTATTTT.

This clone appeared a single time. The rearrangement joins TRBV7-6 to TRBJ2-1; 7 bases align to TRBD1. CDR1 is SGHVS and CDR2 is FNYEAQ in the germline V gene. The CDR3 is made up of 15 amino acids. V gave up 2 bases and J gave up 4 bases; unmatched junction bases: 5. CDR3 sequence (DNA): TGTGCCAGCAGCTTAACGACAGGGCCGTACAATGAGCAGTTCTTC. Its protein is CASSLTTGPYNEQFF.

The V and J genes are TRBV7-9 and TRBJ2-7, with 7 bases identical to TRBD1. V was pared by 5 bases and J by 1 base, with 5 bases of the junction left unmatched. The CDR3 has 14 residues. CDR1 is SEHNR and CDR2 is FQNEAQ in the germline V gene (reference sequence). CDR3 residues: CASSHLTGSYEQYF. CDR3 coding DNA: TGTGCCAGCAGCCATTTGACAGGGTCCTACGAGCAGTACTTC.

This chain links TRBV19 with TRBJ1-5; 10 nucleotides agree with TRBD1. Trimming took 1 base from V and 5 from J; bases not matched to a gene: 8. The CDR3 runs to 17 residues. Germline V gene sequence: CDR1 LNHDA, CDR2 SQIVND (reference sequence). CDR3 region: CASSIGGQGQGYQPQHF. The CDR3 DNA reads TGTGCCAGTAGTATAGGGGGACAGGGGCAGGGCTATCAGCCCCAGCATTTT.

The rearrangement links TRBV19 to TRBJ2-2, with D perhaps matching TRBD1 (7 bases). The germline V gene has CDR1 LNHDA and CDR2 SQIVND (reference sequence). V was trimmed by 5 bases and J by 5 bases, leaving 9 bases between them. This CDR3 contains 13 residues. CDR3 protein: CASSQGGTGELFF. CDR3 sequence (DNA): TGTGCCAGTAGTCAGGGGGGAACCGGGGAGCTGTTTTTT. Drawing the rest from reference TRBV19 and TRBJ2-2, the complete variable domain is DGGITQSPKYLFRKEGQNVTLSCEQNLNHDAMYWYRQDPGQGLRLIYYSQIVNDFQKGDIAEGYSVSREKKESFPLTVTSAQKNPTAFYLCASSQGGTGELFFGEGSRLTVL.

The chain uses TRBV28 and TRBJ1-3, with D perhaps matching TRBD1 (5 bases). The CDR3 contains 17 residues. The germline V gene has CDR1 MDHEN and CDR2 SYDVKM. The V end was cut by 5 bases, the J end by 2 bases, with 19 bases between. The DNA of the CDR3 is TGTGCCAGCAGTATCTCATGGGCAGGGCGGACTGGAAACACCATATATTTT. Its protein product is CASSISWAGRTGNTIYF.

Here the CDR3 DNA reads TGTGCCAGCAGCTTCGGCAGGGCACCTAATGAAAAACTGTTTTTT. Residues: CASSFGRAPNEKLFF. This chain connects TRBV7-9 to TRBJ1-4; D is possibly TRBD1 (5 bases). V shed 3 bases and J shed 3 bases, with 11 bases lying between them. CDR1 and CDR2 from the germline V gene are SEHNR and FQNEAQ (reference sequence). There are 15 residues in the CDR3.

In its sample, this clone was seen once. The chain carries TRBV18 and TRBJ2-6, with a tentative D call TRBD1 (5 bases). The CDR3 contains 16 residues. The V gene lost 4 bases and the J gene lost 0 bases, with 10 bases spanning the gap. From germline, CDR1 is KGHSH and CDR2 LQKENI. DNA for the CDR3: TGTGCCAGCTCACGCGGACAACTCTCTGGGGCCAACGTCCTGACTTTC. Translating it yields CASSRGQLSGANVLTF. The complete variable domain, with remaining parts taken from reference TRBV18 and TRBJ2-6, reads NAGVMQNPRHLVRRRGQEARLRCSPMKGHSHVYWYRQLPEEGLKFMVYLQKENIIDESGMPKERFSAEFPKEGPSILRIQQVVRGDSAAYFCASSRGQLSGANVLTFGAGSRLTVL.

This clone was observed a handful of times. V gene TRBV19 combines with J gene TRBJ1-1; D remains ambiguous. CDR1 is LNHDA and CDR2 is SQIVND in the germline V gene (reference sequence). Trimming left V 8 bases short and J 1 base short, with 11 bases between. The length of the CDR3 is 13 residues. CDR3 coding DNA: TGTGCCAGTGGAGGAACAGCGAACACTGAAGCTTTCTTT. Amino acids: CASGGTANTEAFF.

The DNA of the CDR3 is TGTGCCAGCAGTGAAGGGGGACAGGGAATCGGTGGCTACACCTTC. Its protein product is CASSEGGQGIGGYTF. V usage is TRBV2 and J usage is TRBJ1-2; 9 nucleotides align to TRBD1. Per the germline V gene, CDR1 is SNHLY and CDR2 is FYNNEI. The CDR3 covers 15 residues. V lost 1 base, J lost 7 bases, and 7 bases stayed unmatched. The complete variable domain, with remaining parts taken from reference TRBV2 and TRBJ1-2, reads EPEVTQTPSHQVTQMGQEVILRCVPISNHLYFYWYRQILGQKVEFLVSFYNNEISEKSEIFDDQFSVERPDGSNFTLKIRSTKLEDSAMYFCASSEGGQGIGGYTFGSGTRLTVV.